The sequence of this T cell receptor beta chain was determined in a study of cytomegalovirus exposure and HLA in healthy donors. Whole-study results and caveats: That first-cohort TCR clusters tended to co-occur in the 95 to 150 validation repertoires was found in a later analysis. Cytomegalovirus association was listed for about 170 TCR beta chains.

The CDR3 spans 16 residues. CDR1 is SQVTM and CDR2 is ANQGSEA in the germline V gene. V was clipped by 6 bases and J by 2 bases; unmatched bases: 10. A word on this clone: Its antigen is still unknown.

Libraries were prepared by immunoSEQ multiplex PCR; TCRdb keeps only in-frame clonotypes and omits some of them. The table lists around 300,000 clones, about 86% of them singletons. The specimen was PBMCs. V gene TRBV29-1 combines with J gene TRBJ2-7; 13 positions match TRBD2. The sequence derives from a woman aged 18-29 years in good health and CMV-seronegative. The DNA for the CDR3 is TGCAGCGTCGACGGACTAGCGGGGGACCACACCTACGAGCAGTACTTC. This sequence encodes CSVDGLAGDHTYEQYF.